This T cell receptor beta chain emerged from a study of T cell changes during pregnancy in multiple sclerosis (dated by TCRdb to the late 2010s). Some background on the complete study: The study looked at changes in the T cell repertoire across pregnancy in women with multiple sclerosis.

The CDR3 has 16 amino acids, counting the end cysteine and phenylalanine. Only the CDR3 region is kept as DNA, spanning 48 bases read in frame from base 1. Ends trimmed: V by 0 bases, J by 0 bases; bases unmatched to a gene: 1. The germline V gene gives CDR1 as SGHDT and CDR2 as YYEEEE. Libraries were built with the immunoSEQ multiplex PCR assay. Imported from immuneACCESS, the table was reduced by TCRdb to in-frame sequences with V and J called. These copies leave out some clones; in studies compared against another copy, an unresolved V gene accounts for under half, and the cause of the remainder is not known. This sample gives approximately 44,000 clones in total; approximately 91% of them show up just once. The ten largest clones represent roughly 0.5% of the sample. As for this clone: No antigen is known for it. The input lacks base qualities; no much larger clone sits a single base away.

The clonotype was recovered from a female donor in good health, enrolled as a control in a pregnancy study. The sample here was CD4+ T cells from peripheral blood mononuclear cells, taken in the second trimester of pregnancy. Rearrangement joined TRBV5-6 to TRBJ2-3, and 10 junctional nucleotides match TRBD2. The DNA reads TGTGCCAGCAGCTTGGAGGGACTAGCGAGCACAGATACGCAGTATTTT. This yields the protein CASSLEGLASTDTQYF. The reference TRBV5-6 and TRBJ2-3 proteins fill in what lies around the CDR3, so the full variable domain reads DAGVTQSPTHLIKTRGQQVTLRCSPKSGHDTVSWYQQALGQGPQFIFQYYEEEERQRGNFPDRFSGHQFPNYSSELNVNALLLGDSALYLCASSLEGLASTDTQYFGPGTRLTVL.